This T cell receptor beta chain appears in the sequencing data of a study of beta chain features in type 1 diabetes listed by TCRdb under 2018. With respect to the entire study: Mean age, gender distribution, total cell number and subset yield did not differ between patients and healthy donors. The study compared the TCRB repertoires of sorted circulating CD4+ T cell subsets in recently diagnosed type 1 diabetes patients with those in matched healthy donors. A total of 100 million to 110 million sorted cells were examined across all samples, and a strong correlation was observed between cell number per subset and RNA yield. Regulatory and stem cell-like memory subsets were obtained from only 8 patients and about eight healthy donors, while naive and central memory subsets were obtained from all 30 or so donors. Study-wide conclusions, independent of this receptor: Only small numbers of individuals were included in the HLA sub-analyses, which left unresolved whether HLA type had any influence on TCRB rearrangement. A moderate but significant shortening of TCRB CDR3 length was observed in type 1 diabetes patients in all four CD4+ subsets. Naive, central memory and regulatory TCRB repertoires appeared to be more similar among patients than among healthy donors. PCR may preferentially amplify shorter templates, but because patient and control samples were amplified and corrected together, any resulting skew would affect both groups equally. Patients with type 1 diabetes made fewer insertions and deleted more nucleotides at VDJ recombination sites, implying thymic rearrangement abnormalities. Because cDNA rather than genomic DNA was sequenced, highly expressing activated cells could have been over-represented, although no difference in activation and CD3 levels was found between groups.

A single peripheral blood draw of 95 to 150 mL on average was collected from each donor into heparinised tubes. A BD FACSAria II and a panel including CD45RO, CCR7, CD25, CD127, CD95 and CD27 were used to sort naive, central memory, regulatory and stem cell-like memory CD4+ T cells. Every sorted population had a purity above 98%. PBMCs were separated immediately by Lymphoprep density gradient centrifugation and were stained directly, without being cultured. To minimize batch effects, samples were stained and sorted in pairs, one healthy donor with one patient per experiment. For this clone: Its antigen is still unknown. Base qualities are not provided; no much larger clone lies one nucleotide away.

All of the isolated RNA was reverse transcribed with the High Capacity cDNA Reverse Transcription Kit, so expressed TCRB transcripts were sequenced. Deep immunoSEQ sequencing was performed on naive, central memory and regulatory T cell samples, with an average of about 4 million total reads per sample. Sorted cells were lysed in RLT buffer and RNA was extracted with DNase-treated RNeasy Micro or Mini kits, depending on cell number. To prevent cross-contamination, every cell subset was processed on its own, while patient and healthy donor samples were processed together. TCRB sequences were amplified from cDNA with the immunoSEQ multiplex PCR, producing 87-bp fragments spanning the CDR3 region. The amplicons were sequenced using the Illumina HiSeq platform. Under the source paper's analysis protocol: Synthetic template baselines were used to correct PCR bias computationally, reads within Hamming distance 2 were collapsed together, and singletons that could not be merged were discarded. Reads were aligned against IMGT so that V, D and J genes, CDR3 length and insertions or deletions at six rearrangement sites could be assigned. Within each subset, clonotype counts were normalized to sorted cell number, and only after that were true diversity and Gini coefficients computed with the tcR R package. The overlap coefficient, calculated on TCRB nucleotide sequences, was used to quantify repertoire sharing. TCRdb mirrors the immuneACCESS table, restricted to in-frame sequences. Some clones are absent from its copies; in checked studies, under half trace to an unresolved V gene, and the reason for the others is unknown. V, J and clone size were drawn from that table, and D and trimming were deduced from the DNA. The sample data list approximately 160,000 clones, and around 8% of these were observed just once. The ten top clones hold 0.55% to 0.65% of the sample.

The CDR3 goes from the cysteine to the phenylalanine over 15 residues. The read is trimmed to its CDR3 DNA, 45 bases read in frame from base 1. CDR1 and CDR2 are read off the germline V gene (reference sequence) as LNHDA and SQIVND. Trimming leaves V shorter by 4 bases and J shorter by 2 bases, with the junction holding 5 bases beyond the gene matches. Sample: central memory CD4+ T cells from blood. This sequence was found in a man aged 18 to 30 in good health. This chain joins TRBV19 to TRBJ1-5, with TRBD1 matching 7 junction bases. The CDR3 protein is CASSTRQGGNQPQHF. DNA sequence: TGTGCCAGTAGTACCCGACAGGGTGGCAATCAGCCCCAGCATTTT.